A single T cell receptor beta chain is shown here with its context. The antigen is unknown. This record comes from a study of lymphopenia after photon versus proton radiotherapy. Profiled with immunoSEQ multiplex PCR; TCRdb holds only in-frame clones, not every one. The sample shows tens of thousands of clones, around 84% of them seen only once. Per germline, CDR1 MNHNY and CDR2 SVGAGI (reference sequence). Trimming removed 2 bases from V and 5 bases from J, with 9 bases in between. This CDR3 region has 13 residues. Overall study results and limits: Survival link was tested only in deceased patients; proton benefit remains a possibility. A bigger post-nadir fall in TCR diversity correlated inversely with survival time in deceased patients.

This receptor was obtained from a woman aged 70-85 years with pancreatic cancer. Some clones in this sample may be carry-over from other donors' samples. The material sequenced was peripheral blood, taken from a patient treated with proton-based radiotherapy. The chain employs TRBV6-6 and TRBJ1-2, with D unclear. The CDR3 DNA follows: TGTGCCAGCAGTTACGAGGGTAGTTATGGCTACACCTTC. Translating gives CASSYEGSYGYTF.